This T cell receptor beta chain was sequenced during a study of CD8+ T cells in alopecia areata (dated by TCRdb to 2017 to 2018). In the study overall: Treated patients were enrolled in an open-label pilot trial of oral tofacitinib at 5 to 10 mg twice daily for moderate-to-severe alopecia areata. Patients stayed on tofacitinib for 6 to 18 months and then had 6 months of follow-up off drug so that delayed response and recurrence could be assessed. Disease severity in treated patients was measured with the SALT score, which quantifies the percentage of affected scalp surface area. High-throughput TCRbeta sequencing was used to examine T cell clonal expansion in alopecia areata in both the C3H/HeJ mouse model and human patients. Human TCRbeta sequencing covered scalp tissue and sorted CD4+ and CD8+ peripheral blood T cells from patchy and totalis/universalis alopecia areata patients and healthy controls. Patients on tofacitinib were biopsied at baseline and after 4 and 24 weeks of treatment, and several of the patients also had a later scalp biopsy. Scalp clonality was compared across normal scalp (n=4), patchy alopecia areata scalp (n=8), and alopecia totalis/universalis scalp (n=8). RNA was extracted with the PAXgene miRNA kit for fixed scalp, the miRNeasy kit for PBMCs, and the RNeasy kit for mouse skin. TCRbeta CDR3 regions were amplified by immunoSEQ multiplex PCR with 35 Vbeta forward and 13 Jbeta reverse primers.

Results the study describes overall, beyond this receptor: Unlike mouse skin, which is dominated by gammadelta T cells, normal human skin has resident alphabeta T cells that are also sequenced, and this complicates analysis of the scalp TCR repertoire. Many expanded lesional clones were found to persist in scalp and blood during tofacitinib treatment, and relapse after treatment cessation may be partly explained by this persistence. Because the treated cohort was small and included a single nonresponder, larger studies are needed to assess links between baseline CD8+ expansion and response. Compared with normal scalp, lesional scalp had higher clonality and more expanded CD8+ clones, particularly in alopecia totalis/universalis, a pattern that suggests antigenic drive. Shared TCR sequences between patients were less evident than in mice, which may be partly attributable to HLA diversity in the patient population. Tofacitinib significantly decreased scalp clonality and the number of expanded CD8+ clones among the top 100 scalp clones.

Reading the label with the study, this specimen's time point is: less than five weeks on oral tofacitinib. Taken with the paper, the label for treatment or condition translates to: oral pan-JAK inhibitor, 5-10 mg twice daily. From alopecia areata patients, peripheral blood was collected along with lesional scalp punch biopsies. PBMCs were separated by density centrifugation and stained for CD3, CD4 and CD8, after which CD4+ and CD8+ T cells were sorted on a FACSAria. The CDR3 runs 15 amino acids, cysteine and phenylalanine included. Just CDR3 DNA is preserved here, 45 bases in frame from base 1. CDR1 SGHTA and CDR2 FQGTGA are derived from the germline V gene. Deletion took 5 bases off V and 1 base off J, with a span of 14 bases between the germline ends. About this clone: There is no known antigen for this receptor. No per-base quality is available; no much larger clone lies one base away.

The library was obtained by the immunoSEQ multiplex PCR assay. For TCR sequencing, RNA was extracted from every sample and reverse transcribed into cDNA to serve as template. SuperScript III was used for first-strand cDNA synthesis, primed with a 2:1 mix of oligo-dT and random hexamers. A synthetic immune receptor repertoire was used to measure amplification bias, and any remaining bias was corrected computationally. The authors processed their data as follows. Raw reads were preprocessed to remove errors, and CDR3 was defined according to IMGT conventions as the region from the conserved cysteine to phenylalanine. To get clonality, Shannon entropy was normalized by log2 of the number of productive unique TCRs and the result was subtracted from 1. Scalp TCRbeta sequences were cross-referenced with sorted blood CD4 and CD8 repertoires so that the CD4 or CD8 identity of scalp clones could be inferred. TCRdb took over this immuneACCESS table, retaining in-frame rearrangements with V and J assigned. Such tables are incomplete; in checked studies, under half of the missing clones stem from an unresolved V gene, and the remainder is unexplained. D and trimming were read from the DNA, whereas the V and J calls and clone size are those reported in that table. The sample data list about 140,000 clones, and 45% to 65% of these were observed just once. Roughly 15% of the sample is in the top ten clones.

This sequence originates from a human donor with alopecia areata. The specimen was CD8+ T cells sorted from blood, collected at week 4, from a patient treated with tofacitinib. This receptor chain uses TRBV7-3 and TRBJ1-1; the D gene is unclear. DNA sequence: TGTGCCAGCAGCCCCGACCCCGGACCGAACACTGAAGCTTTCTTT. Its amino acids are CASSPDPGPNTEAFF.